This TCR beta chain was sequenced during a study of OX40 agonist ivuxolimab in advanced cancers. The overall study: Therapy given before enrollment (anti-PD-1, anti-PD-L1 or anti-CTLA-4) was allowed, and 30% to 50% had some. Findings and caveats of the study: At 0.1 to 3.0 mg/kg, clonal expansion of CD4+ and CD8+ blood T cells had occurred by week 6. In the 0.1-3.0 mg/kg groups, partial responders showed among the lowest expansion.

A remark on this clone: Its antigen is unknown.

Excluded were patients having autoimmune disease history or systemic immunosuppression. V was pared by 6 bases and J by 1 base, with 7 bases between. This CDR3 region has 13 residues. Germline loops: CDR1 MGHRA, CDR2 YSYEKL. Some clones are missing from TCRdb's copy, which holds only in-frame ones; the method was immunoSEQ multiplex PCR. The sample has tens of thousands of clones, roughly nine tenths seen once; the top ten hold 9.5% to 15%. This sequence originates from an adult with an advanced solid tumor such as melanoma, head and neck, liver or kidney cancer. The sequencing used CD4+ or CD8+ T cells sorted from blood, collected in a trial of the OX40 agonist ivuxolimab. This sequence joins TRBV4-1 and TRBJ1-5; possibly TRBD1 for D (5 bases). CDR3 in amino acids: CASRGRSNQPQHF. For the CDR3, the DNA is TGCGCCAGCAGGGGACGCAGCAATCAGCCCCAGCATTTT.